This T cell receptor beta chain was sequenced for a study of T cell responses to AZD1222 COVID-19 vaccine. Here immunoSEQ multiplex PCR was the method, and the copy in TCRdb shows in-frame clones only, minus some. The sample contains about 130,000 clones, 80% to 95% of which appear only once. This CDR3 has 13 amino acids. V lost 2 bases and J lost 3, with 8 bases in between. Per the germline V gene, CDR1 is KGHSH and CDR2 is LQKENI. V is TRBV18 and J is TRBJ2-7; D is uncertain. This TCR came from an adult who received the AZD1222 COVID-19 vaccine. The sample was peripheral blood, taken 28 days after the second AZD1222 dose. CDR3 sequence reads: CASSPGFGYEQYF. The DNA of the CDR3 is TGTGCCAGCTCACCAGGGTTCGGCTACGAGCAGTACTTC. Using reference TRBV18 and TRBJ2-7 for the parts outside the CDR3, the full variable domain is NAGVMQNPRHLVRRRGQEARLRCSPMKGHSHVYWYRQLPEEGLKFMVYLQKENIIDESGMPKERFSAEFPKEGPSILRIQQVVRGDSAAYFCASSPGFGYEQYFGPGTRLTVT.